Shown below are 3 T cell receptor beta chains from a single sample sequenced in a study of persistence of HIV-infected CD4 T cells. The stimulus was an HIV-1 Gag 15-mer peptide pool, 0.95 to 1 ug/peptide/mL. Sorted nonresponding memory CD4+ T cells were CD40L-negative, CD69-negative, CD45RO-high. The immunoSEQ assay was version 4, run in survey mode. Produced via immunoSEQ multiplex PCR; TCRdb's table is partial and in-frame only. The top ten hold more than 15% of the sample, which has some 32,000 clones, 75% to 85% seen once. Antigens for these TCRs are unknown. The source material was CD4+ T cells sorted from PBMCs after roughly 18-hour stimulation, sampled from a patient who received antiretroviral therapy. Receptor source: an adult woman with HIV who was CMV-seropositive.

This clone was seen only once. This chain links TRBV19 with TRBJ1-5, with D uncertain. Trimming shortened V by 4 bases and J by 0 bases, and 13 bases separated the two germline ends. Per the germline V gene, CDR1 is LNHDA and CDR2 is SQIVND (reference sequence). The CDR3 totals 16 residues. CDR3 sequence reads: CASSSRSDASNQPQHF. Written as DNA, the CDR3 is TGTGCCAGTAGTAGCCGCTCGGACGCTAGCAATCAGCCCCAGCATTTT.

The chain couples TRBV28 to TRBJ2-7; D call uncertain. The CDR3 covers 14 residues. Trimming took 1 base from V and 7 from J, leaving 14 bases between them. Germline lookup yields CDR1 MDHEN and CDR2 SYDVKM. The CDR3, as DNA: TGTGCCAGCAGTTTATCCGGCAGGTCTTGGGAGCAGTACTTC. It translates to CASSLSGRSWEQYF.

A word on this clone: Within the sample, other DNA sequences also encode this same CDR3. CDR3 sequence (DNA): TGCGCCAGCAGCTTGGAAGGTAGCACTGAAGCTTTCTTT. Residues: CASSLEGSTEAFF. This rearrangement joins TRBV5-1 to TRBJ1-1, with D unresolved. The V gene lost 0 bases and the J gene lost 4 bases, with 7 bases spanning the gap. The CDR3 runs to 13 residues. CDR1 SGHRS and CDR2 YFSETQ come from the germline V gene.